The clone carrying this T cell receptor beta chain was detected only a few times. Assay used: immunoSEQ multiplex PCR; TCRdb lists only in-frame clones, some missing. The sample has under 600,000 clones; around 81% are singletons. HIV-negative, healthy adults without recent acute infections or vaccinations were the donors. Each donor was a Caucasian adult residing in Nashville, Tennessee. Some 92 million PBMCs per unsorted sample were used for genomic DNA. This sample is part of a study of shared clonotypes between healthy human individuals. Germline CDR1 reads KGHSH; CDR2 reads LQKENI. The CDR3 has 17 residues. Trimming removed 3 bases at V and 0 bases at J, with 15 bases between.

This chain connects TRBV18 to TRBJ1-3, with a weak D call TRBD1 (5 bases). Sequencing input: PBMCs. This sequence was found in a woman in her thirties or forties in good health. Some clones in this sample may be carry-over from other donors' samples. CDR3 DNA sequence: TGTGCCAGCTCACCGACCCAGGGATTTAGCTCTGGAAACACCATATATTTT. Translation gives CASSPTQGFSSGNTIYF.